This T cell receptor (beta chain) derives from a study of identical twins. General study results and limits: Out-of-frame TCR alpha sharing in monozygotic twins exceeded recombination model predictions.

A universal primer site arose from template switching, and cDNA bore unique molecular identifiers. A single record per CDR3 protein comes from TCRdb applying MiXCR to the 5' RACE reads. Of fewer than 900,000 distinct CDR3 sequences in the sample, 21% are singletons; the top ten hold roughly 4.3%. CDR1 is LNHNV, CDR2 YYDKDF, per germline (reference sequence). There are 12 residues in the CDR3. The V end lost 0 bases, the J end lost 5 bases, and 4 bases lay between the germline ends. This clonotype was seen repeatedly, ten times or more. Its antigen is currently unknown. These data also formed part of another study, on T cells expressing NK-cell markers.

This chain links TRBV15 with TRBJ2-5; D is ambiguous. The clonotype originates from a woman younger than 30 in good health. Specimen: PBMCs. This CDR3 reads CATSRDGETQYF. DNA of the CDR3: TGTGCCACCAGCAGAGATGGTGAGACCCAGTACTTC.